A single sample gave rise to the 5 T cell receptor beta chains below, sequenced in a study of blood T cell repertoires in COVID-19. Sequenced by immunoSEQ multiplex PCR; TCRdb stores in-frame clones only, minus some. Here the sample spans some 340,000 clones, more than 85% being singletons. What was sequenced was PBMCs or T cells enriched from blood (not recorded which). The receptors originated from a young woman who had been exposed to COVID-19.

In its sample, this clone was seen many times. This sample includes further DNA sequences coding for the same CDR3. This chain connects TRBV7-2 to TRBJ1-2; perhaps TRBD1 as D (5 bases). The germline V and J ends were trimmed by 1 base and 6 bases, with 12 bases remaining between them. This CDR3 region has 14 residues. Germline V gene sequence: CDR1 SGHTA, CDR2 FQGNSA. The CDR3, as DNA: TGTGCCAGCAGCTTAGTAGGGGCAGGGAATGGCTACACCTTC. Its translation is CASSLVGAGNGYTF.

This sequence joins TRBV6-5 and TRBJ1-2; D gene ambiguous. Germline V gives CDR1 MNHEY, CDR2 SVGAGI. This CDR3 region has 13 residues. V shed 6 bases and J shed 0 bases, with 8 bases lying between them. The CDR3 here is CASSQNSNYGYTF. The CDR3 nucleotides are TGTGCCAGCAGCCAAAATTCTAACTATGGCTACACCTTC.

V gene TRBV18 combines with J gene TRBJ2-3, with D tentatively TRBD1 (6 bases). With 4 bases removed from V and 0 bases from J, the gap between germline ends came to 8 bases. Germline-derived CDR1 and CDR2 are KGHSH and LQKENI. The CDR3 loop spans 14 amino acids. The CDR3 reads CASSQQGSTDTQYF. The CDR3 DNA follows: TGTGCCAGCTCACAGCAGGGGAGCACAGATACGCAGTATTTT.

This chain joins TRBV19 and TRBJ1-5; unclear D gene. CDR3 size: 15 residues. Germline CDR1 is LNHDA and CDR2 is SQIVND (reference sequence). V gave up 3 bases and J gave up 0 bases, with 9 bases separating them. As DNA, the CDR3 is TGTGCCAGTAGTATGCGGGGAATTAGCAATCAGCCCCAGCATTTT. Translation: CASSMRGISNQPQHF.

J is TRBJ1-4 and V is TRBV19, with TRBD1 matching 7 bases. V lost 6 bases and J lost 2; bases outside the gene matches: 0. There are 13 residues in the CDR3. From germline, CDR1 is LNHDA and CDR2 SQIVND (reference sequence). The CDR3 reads CASRDRTNEKLFF. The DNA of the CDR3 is TGTGCCAGTAGGGACAGGACTAATGAAAAACTGTTTTTT. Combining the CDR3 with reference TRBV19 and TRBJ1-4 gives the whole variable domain DGGITQSPKYLFRKEGQNVTLSCEQNLNHDAMYWYRQDPGQGLRLIYYSQIVNDFQKGDIAEGYSVSREKKESFPLTVTSAQKNPTAFYLCASRDRTNEKLFFGSGTQLSVL.